Below are 10 T cell receptor beta chains sequenced from a single sample in a study of blood T cell repertoires in COVID-19. Clones were sequenced by immunoSEQ multiplex PCR, and TCRdb holds only the in-frame ones, with some missing. Of tens of thousands of clones listed, 65% to 85% are singletons. Sample: peripheral blood. Receptors originate from a woman between 55 and 75 years old with acute or convalescent COVID-19.

The CDR3 nucleotides are TGTGCCAGCAGCATACCCCCACCCCCGGGGGGCACTGAAGCTTTCTTT. Its protein is CASSIPPPPGGTEAFF. The rearrangement links TRBV7-9 to TRBJ1-1; D possibly corresponds to TRBD1 (5 bases). The CDR3 runs 16 residues. Trimming took 5 bases from V and 4 from J, leaving 20 bases between them. Germline values: CDR1 SEHNR, CDR2 FQNEAQ (reference sequence).

This clone was counted once. The chain joins TRBV7-2 to TRBJ1-3; D is possibly TRBD1 (5 bases). V was shortened by 3 bases and J by 4 bases, with 16 bases between the two germline ends. Per germline, CDR1 SGHTA and CDR2 FQGNSA. This CDR3 contains 16 residues. CDR3 sequence (DNA): TGTGCCAGCAGCTTCAGGTCAGGGCTCCCCGGAAACACCATATATTTT. Translation gives CASSFRSGLPGNTIYF.

This chain links TRBV5-6 with TRBJ2-2, with TRBD2 matching 8 bases. The germline CDR1 and CDR2 sequences are SGHDT and YYEEEE. V lost 4 bases and J lost 9; bases outside the gene matches: 5. This CDR3 spans 13 amino acids. The DNA of the CDR3 is TGTGCCAGCAGCCCGGGAGGGCGTCGGGAGCTGTTTTTT. Its translation is CASSPGGRRELFF.

This chain joins TRBV30 and TRBJ1-1; D is uncertain. Germline V gene data show CDR1 as GTSNPN and CDR2 as SVGIG (reference sequence). The CDR3 extends over 14 amino acids. Between the trimmed V and J ends, which lost 5 bases and 1 base, there was a span of 14 bases. The CDR3 spells CAWVFGFKNTEAFF. The CDR3 nucleotides read TGTGCCTGGGTCTTCGGGTTCAAGAACACTGAAGCTTTCTTT.

This clone was picked up many times. Other DNA sequences in the same sample also yield this CDR3. This sequence joins TRBV29-1 and TRBJ1-5, with D possibly TRBD1 on 5 matching bases. This CDR3 comprises 13 residues. Trimming stripped 5 bases from V and 3 bases from J, with 11 bases between. Per germline, CDR1 SQVTM and CDR2 ANQGSEA. The CDR3 nucleotides read TGCAGCGTTTCCGACAGCTACAATCAGCCCCAGCATTTT. Protein sequence: CSVSDSYNQPQHF.

The chain links TRBV6-2 or TRBV6-3 to TRBJ2-1; 8 bases are shared with TRBD2. The CDR3 loop spans 15 amino acids. In germline, CDR1 is MNHEY, CDR2 SVGEGT. The V segment lost 6 bases and the J segment 4 bases; nucleotides outside the gene matches: 8. CDR3 coding DNA: TGTGCCAGCAGCCCGGGAAGCGGGGGATACAATGAGCAGTTCTTC. This gives the protein CASSPGSGGYNEQFF.

The V and J genes are TRBV6-1 and TRBJ2-3, with 10 bases identical to TRBD2. With V trimmed by 1 base and J by 3 bases, 4 bases remained unmatched. The CDR3 totals 16 residues. Per the germline V gene, CDR1 is MNHNS and CDR2 is SASEGT. The CDR3 region is CASSEGASGGTDTQYF. The CDR3 nucleotides are TGTGCCAGCAGTGAAGGAGCTAGCGGGGGTACAGATACGCAGTATTTT.

The V gene is TRBV11-3, the J gene TRBJ2-1, with D unclear. Trimming left V 4 bases short and J 6 bases short, with 7 bases between. The CDR3 spans 12 residues. CDR1 is SGHNT, CDR2 YENEEA, per germline. The CDR3, as DNA: TGTGCCAGCAGCTCCACAGTCAATGAGCAGTTCTTC. This codes for CASSSTVNEQFF.

In nucleotides, the CDR3 is TGTGCCAGCAGTGAAGGGTTCGGACAGGGTAACACTGAAGCTTTCTTT. Translating it yields CASSEGFGQGNTEAFF. V and J are TRBV2 and TRBJ1-1, with 8 bases lining up with TRBD1. The CDR3 has 16 residues. J lost 2 bases, V lost 1 base, and 6 bases had no gene match. The germline V gene encodes CDR1 SNHLY and CDR2 FYNNEI.

This chain uses TRBV10-3 with TRBJ2-1; possibly TRBD1 for D (5 bases). CDR1 is ENHRY, CDR2 SYGVKD, per germline. The CDR3 covers 12 residues. V lost 10 bases, J lost 3 bases, and 10 bases lay in between. Here the CDR3 DNA reads TGTGCCACTTCCGACAGCTACAATGAGCAGTTCTTC. Its translation is CATSDSYNEQFF.